Listed here is a single T cell receptor beta chain. Only in-frame clones appear in the TCRdb table, and some are missing; sequencing was by immunoSEQ multiplex PCR. The table records approximately 81,000 clones, roughly 95% of them present only once. These data are taken from a study of technical replicates of blood from a handful of donors. V lost 5 bases, J lost 3 bases, and 4 bases stayed unmatched. Germline V lookup: CDR1 MNHEY, CDR2 SVGAGI. The CDR3 extends over 14 amino acids. The V and J genes are TRBV6-5 and TRBJ1-2, with TRBD1 identical over 9 bases. The specimen was T cells isolated from PBMCs. This sequence was found in a human donor in good health. DNA of the CDR3: TGTGCCAGCAGTGGGGACAGGGTTGACTATGGCTACACCTTC. Translation: CASSGDRVDYGYTF.